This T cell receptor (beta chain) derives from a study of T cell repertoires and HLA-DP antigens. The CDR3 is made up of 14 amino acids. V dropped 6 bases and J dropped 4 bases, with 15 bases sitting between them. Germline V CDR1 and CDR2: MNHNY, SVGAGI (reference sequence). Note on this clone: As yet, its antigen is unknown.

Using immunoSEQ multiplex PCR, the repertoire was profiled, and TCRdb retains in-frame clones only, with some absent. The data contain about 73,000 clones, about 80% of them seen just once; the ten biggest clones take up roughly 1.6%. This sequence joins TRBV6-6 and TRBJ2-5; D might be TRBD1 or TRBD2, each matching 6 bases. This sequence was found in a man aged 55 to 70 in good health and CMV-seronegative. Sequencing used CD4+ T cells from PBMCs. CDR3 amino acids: CASSFGGPRETQYF. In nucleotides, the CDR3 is TGTGCCAGCAGCTTTGGGGGGCCCAGAGAGACCCAGTACTTC.